This TCR beta chain was recovered during a study of chemoradiotherapy in HPV16-positive cancers. The wider study: A couple of HPV16-positive patients' cells yielded candidate HPV-specific clones and common motifs.

This clone turned up a few times. CDR1 and CDR2 (germline): MNHEY, SVGAGI. The CDR3 contains 13 residues. V was pared by 0 bases and J by 4 bases, with 7 bases between. Sequenced by immunoSEQ multiplex PCR; TCRdb stores in-frame clones only, minus some. Of roughly 4,000 clones in the sample, around 80% were seen once. Repeated repertoire sampling spanned the course of chemoradiotherapy. J is TRBJ2-7 and V is TRBV6-5; D gene unclear. The clonotype originates from a human donor with HPV-associated anogenital cancer. The sample consisted of tumor tissue, taken from a patient who underwent chemoradiotherapy. The CDR3 region is CASSYSTGYEQYF. As DNA, the CDR3 is TGTGCCAGCAGTTACTCGACTGGGTACGAGCAGTACTTC.